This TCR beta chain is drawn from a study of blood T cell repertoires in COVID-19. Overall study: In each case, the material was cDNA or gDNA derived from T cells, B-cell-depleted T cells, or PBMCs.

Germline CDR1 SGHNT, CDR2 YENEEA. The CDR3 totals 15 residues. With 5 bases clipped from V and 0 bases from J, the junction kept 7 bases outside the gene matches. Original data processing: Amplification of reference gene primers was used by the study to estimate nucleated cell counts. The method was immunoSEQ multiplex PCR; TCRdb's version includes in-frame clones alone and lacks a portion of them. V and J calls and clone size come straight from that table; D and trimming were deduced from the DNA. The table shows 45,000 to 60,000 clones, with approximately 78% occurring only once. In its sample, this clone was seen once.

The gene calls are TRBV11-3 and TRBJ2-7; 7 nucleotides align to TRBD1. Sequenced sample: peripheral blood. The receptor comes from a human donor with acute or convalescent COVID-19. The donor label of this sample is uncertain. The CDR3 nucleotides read TGTGCCAGCAGCCCACCTCGGGACAGCTCCTACGAGCAGTACTTC. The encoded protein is CASSPPRDSSYEQYF.